The sample holds many counts of the clone carrying this T cell receptor beta chain. The source of the sample is a study of T-cell reconstitution after alpha-beta-depleted transplantation in children. TCRbeta library construction was performed incorporating unique molecular identifiers. Each CDR3 protein gets one entry after TCRdb re-called the PCR reads with MiXCR. The table has about 610,000 distinct CDR3 sequences, 8% to 11% seen once; the top ten hold less than 5%. CDR1 LGHDT and CDR2 YNNKEL come from the germline V gene (reference sequence). V was pared by 5 bases and J by 3 bases, with 6 bases of the junction left unmatched. The CDR3 contains 16 residues.

The clonotype was recovered from a human donor who donated a stem cell graft to a child with acute myeloid leukemia. The chain uses TRBV3-1 and TRBJ2-7, with 14 bases identical to TRBD2. This sample comprised PBMCs from the stem cell graft donor, obtained from the stem cell graft. The CDR3 here is CASSEGLAGDIYEQYF. In DNA, the CDR3 is TGTGCCAGCAGCGAGGGACTAGCGGGAGATATCTACGAGCAGTACTTC.